This TCR beta chain was sequenced in a study of blood T cell repertoires in COVID-19. Across the whole study: PBMCs, B-cell-depleted T cells, or T cells provided the cDNA or gDNA that made up the material.

Sequencing was performed with immunoSEQ multiplex PCR; in TCRdb, only in-frame clones are kept and a portion is missing. The table includes 71,000 or so clones, over 75% detected once. Per germline, CDR1 LGHDT and CDR2 YNNKEL (reference sequence). Between the trimmed V and J ends, which lost 4 bases and 5 bases, there was a span of 10 bases. There are 13 residues in the CDR3. The chain links TRBV3-1 (or the pseudogene TRBV3-2) to TRBJ2-3; D may be TRBD1 (6 bases). Sequencing was performed on peripheral blood. This clonotype was obtained from a man aged 50 to 59 with acute or convalescent COVID-19. In DNA, the CDR3 is TGTGCCAGCAGCCGACAGACAGGAGATACGCAGTATTTT. Its translation is CASSRQTGDTQYF.